Sequencing of this T cell receptor (beta chain) was carried out in a study of shared clonotypes between healthy human individuals. Findings and limits, study-wide: There were few donors, and this limited the genetic and exposure-history diversity represented.

Trimming cost V 3 bases and J 5 bases, with 13 bases left between them. This CDR3 region has 15 residues. CDR1 is KGHSH and CDR2 is LQKENI in the germline V gene. The repertoire was sequenced with immunoSEQ multiplex PCR; TCRdb's copy has only in-frame clones and lacks some. Of about 2 million clones detected, approximately 95% appear once; the ten largest clones hold 0.13%. Concerning this clone itself: Its antigen is currently unknown.

The chain is built from TRBV18 and TRBJ2-2, with D tentatively TRBD1 or TRBD2 (5 bases each). This TCR was sampled from a man younger than 35 in good health. The sequencing input was naive CD4+ T cells sorted from blood. The subset denotes: CD45RA+ positively selected. The CDR3 bases are TGTGCCAGCTCACCGGACGGATGGGGGACCGGGGAGCTGTTTTTT. This translates into CASSPDGWGTGELFF.